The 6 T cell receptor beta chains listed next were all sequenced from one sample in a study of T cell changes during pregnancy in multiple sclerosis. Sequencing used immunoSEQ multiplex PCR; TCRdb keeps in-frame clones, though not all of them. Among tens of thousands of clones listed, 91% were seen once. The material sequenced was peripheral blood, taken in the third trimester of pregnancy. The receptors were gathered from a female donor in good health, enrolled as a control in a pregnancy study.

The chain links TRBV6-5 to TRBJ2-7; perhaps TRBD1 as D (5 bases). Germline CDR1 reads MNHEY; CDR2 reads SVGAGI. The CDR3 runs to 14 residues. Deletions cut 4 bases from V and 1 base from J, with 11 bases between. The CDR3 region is CASSSPTGSYEQYF. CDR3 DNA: TGTGCCAGCAGTTCCCCCACAGGTTCCTACGAGCAGTACTTC.

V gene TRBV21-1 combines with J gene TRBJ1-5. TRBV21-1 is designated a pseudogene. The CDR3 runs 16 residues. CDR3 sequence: CASSPRGGFGNQPQHF. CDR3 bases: TGTGCCAGCAGCCCCCGGGGGGGGTTTGGCAATCAGCCCCAGCATTTT.

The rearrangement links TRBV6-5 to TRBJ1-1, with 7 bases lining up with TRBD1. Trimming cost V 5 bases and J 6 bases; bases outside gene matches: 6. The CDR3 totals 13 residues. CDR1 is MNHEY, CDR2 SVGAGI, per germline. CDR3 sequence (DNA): TGTGCCAGCAGTCAGGGGGAAGTGGCTGAAGCTTTCTTT. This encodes CASSQGEVAEAFF.

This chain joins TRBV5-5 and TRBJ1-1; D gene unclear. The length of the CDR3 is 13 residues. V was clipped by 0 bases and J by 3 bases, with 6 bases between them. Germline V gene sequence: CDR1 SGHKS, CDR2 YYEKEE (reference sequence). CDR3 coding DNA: TGTGCCAGCAGCTTGGATGGCTACACTGAAGCTTTCTTT. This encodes CASSLDGYTEAFF.

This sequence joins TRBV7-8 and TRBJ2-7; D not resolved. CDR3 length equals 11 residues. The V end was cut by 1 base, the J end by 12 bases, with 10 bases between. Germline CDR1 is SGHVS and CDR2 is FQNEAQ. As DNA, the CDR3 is TGTGCCAGCAGCTTAGGAAGCCCGCCGTACTTC. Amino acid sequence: CASSLGSPPYF.

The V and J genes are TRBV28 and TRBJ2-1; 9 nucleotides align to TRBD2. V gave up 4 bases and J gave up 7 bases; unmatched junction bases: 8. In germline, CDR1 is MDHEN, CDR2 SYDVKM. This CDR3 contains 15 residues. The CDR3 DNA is TGTGCCAGCAGTTCTTGGGGTAGCGGGAGAAATGAGCAGTTCTTC. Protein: CASSSWGSGRNEQFF.